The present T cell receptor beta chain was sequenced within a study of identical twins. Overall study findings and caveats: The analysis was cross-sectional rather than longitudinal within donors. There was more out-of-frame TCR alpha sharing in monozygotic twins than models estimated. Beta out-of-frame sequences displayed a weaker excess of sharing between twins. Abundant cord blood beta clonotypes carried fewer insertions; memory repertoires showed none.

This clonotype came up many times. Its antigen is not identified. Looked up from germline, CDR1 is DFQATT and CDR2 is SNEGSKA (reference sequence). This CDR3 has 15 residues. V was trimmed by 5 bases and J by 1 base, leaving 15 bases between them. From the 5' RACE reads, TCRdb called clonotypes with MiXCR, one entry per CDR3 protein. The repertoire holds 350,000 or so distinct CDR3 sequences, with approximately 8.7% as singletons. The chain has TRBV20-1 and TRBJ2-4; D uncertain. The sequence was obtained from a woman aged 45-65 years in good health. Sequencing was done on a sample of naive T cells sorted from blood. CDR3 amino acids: CSAPDRLGAKNIQYF. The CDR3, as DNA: TGCAGTGCTCCAGATAGATTGGGGGCCAAAAACATTCAGTACTTC.